The 18 T cell receptor beta chains given below trace back to one sample, sequenced in a study of T cells in Graves' hyperthyroidism and ophthalmopathy (dated by TCRdb to about 2019). Library method: multiplex PCR. The run used an Illumina HiSeq 2000. Amplification of TCR beta CDR3 regions was carried out from RNA transcripts. The TCR CDR3 was subjected to a first round of RT-PCR using the HTBI primer set and the Qiagen OneStep RT-PCR kit. TCRdb applied fastp at Q25 and MiXCR to the public reads, then kept only in-frame beta chains. For every CDR3 protein sequence, its rows merge into one entry that carries the most common genes and DNA. Counted in this sample were a few hundred thousand distinct CDR3 sequences; roughly 20% of them appeared once. About 26% of the sample lies in the top ten. Sequenced sample: blood. The receptor set was obtained from a man between 18 and 35 years old with Graves' hyperthyroidism.

This clonotype was counted ten times or more. V and J are TRBV5-1 and TRBJ1-1; 7 bases line up with TRBD1. The CDR3 is made up of 13 amino acids. The J segment lost 7 bases and the V segment lost 5 bases, leaving 8 bases of the junction unmatched. Germline V CDR1 and CDR2: SGHRS, YFSETQ. The CDR3 nucleotides are TGCGCCAGCAGTCCAGGGGGTTTTGGTGAAGCTTTCTTT. Amino acids: CASSPGGFGEAFF.

This clonotype was detected many times. The V and J genes are TRBV29-1 and TRBJ2-2; 7 bases fit TRBD1. CDR3 length equals 11 residues. Looked up from germline, CDR1 is SQVTM and CDR2 is ANQGSEA. J was trimmed by 4 bases and V by 7 bases; bases with no gene match: 0. CDR3 bases: TGCAGCGGACAGGGCACCGGGGAGCTGTTTTTT. It encodes CSGQGTGELFF.

The chain recombines TRBV20-1 with TRBJ2-7; TRBD1 agrees at 9 bases. Germline CDR1 reads DFQATT; CDR2 reads SNEGSKA (reference sequence). V dropped 0 bases and J dropped 4; count of bases not matched to a gene: 7. CDR3 size: 15 residues. CDR3 in DNA: TGCAGTGCTAGAGAATTGGGGACAGGGATTTACGAGCAGTACTTC. Protein product: CSARELGTGIYEQYF.

This clonotype has only a few counts. The junction and the germline gene differ at one end; a read error may be behind it. The gene calls are TRBV27 and TRBJ2-4; no clear D. This CDR3 region has 13 residues. The germline CDR1 and CDR2 sequences are MNHEY and SMNVEV (reference sequence). CDR3 nucleotides: TGTGCCACCGTGAAAATAGCCAAAAACATTAAGTACTTC. Protein product: CATVKIAKNIKYF.

This clonotype appeared a few times. The V call is TRBV5-6, the J call TRBJ2-2; D is undetermined. CDR3 length: 13 amino acids. V was trimmed by 3 bases and J by 5 bases, leaving 8 bases between them. Looked up from germline, CDR1 is SGHDT and CDR2 is YYEEEE. This chain's CDR3 is CASSSWWTGELFF. The CDR3 DNA sequence: TGTGCCAGCAGCTCCTGGTGGACCGGGGAGCTGTTTTTT.

This clonotype was observed at least ten times. The rearrangement links TRBV12-3 or TRBV12-4 to TRBJ2-2; 9 bases map to TRBD2. The length of the CDR3 is 14 residues. V lost 5 bases, J lost 6 bases, and 4 bases stayed unmatched. This CDR3 is CASSPGLAAGELFF. The CDR3 nucleotides read TGTGCCAGCAGTCCGGGACTAGCTGCCGGGGAGCTGTTTTTT.

This clonotype was found many times. The chain is built from TRBV27 and TRBJ1-2; D gene unclear. Germline V gene lookup returns CDR1 MNHEY and CDR2 SMNVEV (reference sequence). V lost 7 bases and J 4 bases, leaving 13 bases between the germline ends. The CDR3 contains 13 residues. This CDR3 is CASKALGLYGYTF. CDR3 sequence (DNA): TGTGCCAGCAAGGCTCTGGGCCTCTATGGCTACACCTTC.

At least ten counts were recorded for this clonotype. The CDR3 reads CASRGVINTIYF. DNA for the CDR3: TGTGCCAGCAGAGGGGTCATCAACACCATATATTTT. V is TRBV2 and J is TRBJ1-3; weak D call: TRBD1 (5 bases). This CDR3 contains 12 residues. The germline gives CDR1 SNHLY, CDR2 FYNNEI. V was cut by 6 bases and J by 7 bases, with 10 bases left in between.

Only a few counts were recorded for this clonotype. J is TRBJ1-2 and V is TRBV29-1; perhaps TRBD1 as D (5 bases). Trimming pared 7 bases from V and 6 bases from J, leaving 12 bases between. Germline CDR1 SQVTM, CDR2 ANQGSEA. This CDR3 comprises 11 residues. DNA for the CDR3: TGCAGCGCCACAGGTCTTGATGGCTACACCTTC. Amino acids: CSATGLDGYTF.

This clonotype was found many times. V is TRBV30 and J is TRBJ1-1; possibly TRBD1 for D (6 bases). From germline, CDR1 is GTSNPN and CDR2 SVGIG (reference sequence). V was clipped by 4 bases and J by 5 bases, with 11 bases between them. This CDR3 is 12 amino acids long. The CDR3 here is CAWNPTGTEAFF. The DNA for the CDR3 is TGTGCCTGGAACCCAACAGGGACTGAAGCTTTCTTT. The variable domain in full, with the rest retrieved from reference TRBV30 and TRBJ1-1, is SQTIHQWPATLVQPVGSPLSLECTVEGTSNPNLYWYRQAAGRGLQLLFYSVGIGQISSEVPQNLSASRPQDRQFILSSKKLLLSDSGFYLCAWNPTGTEAFFGQGTRLTVV.

This clonotype was recorded a few times. The chain couples TRBV15 to TRBJ1-5; D possibly corresponds to TRBD1 (5 bases). Germline values: CDR1 LNHNV, CDR2 YYDKDF (reference sequence). The CDR3 is 14 amino acids. The V and J ends lost 5 bases and 6 bases respectively, with 14 bases between them. For the CDR3, the DNA is TGTGCCACCAGCCTTTCGGGACTATTTCAGCCCCAGCATTTT. The encoded protein is CATSLSGLFQPQHF.

At least ten counts were recorded for this clonotype. The chain combines TRBV28 with TRBJ1-5; D unresolved. Trimming stripped 4 bases from V and 3 bases from J, with 7 bases between. Germline V gives CDR1 MDHEN, CDR2 SYDVKM. This CDR3 has 13 residues. CDR3 coding DNA: TGTGCCAGCAGTTCGGGTGACAATCAGCCCCAGCATTTT. This gives the protein CASSSGDNQPQHF.

This sequence joins TRBV7-6 and TRBJ2-2; 10 bases are shared with TRBD1. Germline V gene lookup returns CDR1 SGHVS and CDR2 FNYEAQ. This CDR3 is 15 amino acids long. V was clipped by 5 bases and J by 7 bases; unmatched bases: 7. The CDR3 loop reads CASSQTGGQGGELFF. For the CDR3, the DNA is TGTGCCAGCAGCCAGACAGGGGGCCAAGGCGGGGAGCTGTTTTTT.

This clonotype was seen many times. This CDR3 is CATSTPGGAMTQYF. The CDR3 DNA reads TGTGCCACCAGCACCCCGGGAGGGGCGATGACCCAGTACTTC. The V gene is TRBV15, the J gene TRBJ2-5; 8 bases fit TRBD2. The germline CDR1 and CDR2 sequences are LNHNV and YYDKDF (reference sequence). V lost 4 bases to trimming and J lost 7 bases; unmatched junction nucleotides: 8. The CDR3 sequence is 14 residues long.

This clonotype came up many times. The chain is built from TRBV12-3 or TRBV12-4 and TRBJ1-2, with TRBD1 matching 8 bases. The CDR3 length is 16 residues. V gave up 5 bases and J gave up 6 bases; unmatched junction bases: 14. The CDR3 sequence is CASSITGGRIQDGYTF. CDR3 in DNA: TGTGCCAGCAGTATAACAGGGGGAAGGATTCAAGATGGCTACACCTTC.

This clonotype was recorded many times. V is TRBV6-5 and J is TRBJ1-5; D remains ambiguous. The CDR3 spans 16 residues. V was clipped by 0 bases and J by 0 bases, with 9 bases between them. Germline lookup yields CDR1 MNHEY and CDR2 SVGAGI. CDR3 in amino acids: CASSYSHSNSNQPQHF. The CDR3 DNA reads as TGTGCCAGCAGTTACTCTCACTCCAATAGCAATCAGCCCCAGCATTTT.

Ten or more counts support this clonotype. This sequence joins TRBV27 and TRBJ2-5; 11 bases are a match to TRBD2. This CDR3 is built from 16 residues. V shed 5 bases and J 5 bases; nucleotides not matched to a gene: 10. Germline assignment: CDR1 MNHEY and CDR2 SMNVEV (reference sequence). This CDR3 reads CASSPRVAGGQETQYF. For the CDR3, the DNA is TGTGCCAGCAGTCCCAGGGTAGCGGGGGGGCAGGAGACCCAGTACTTC.

V and J are TRBV5-1 and TRBJ2-7; tentative D call: TRBD2 (5 bases). The CDR3 contains 13 residues. Per germline, CDR1 SGHRS and CDR2 YFSETQ. V was pared by 7 bases and J by 5 bases, with 16 bases between. The CDR3, as DNA: TGCGCCAGCGCACTTGGAGGACGGAACGAGCAGTACTTC. Amino acids: CASALGGRNEQYF.